Below, 10 T cell receptor beta chains from the same sample are listed, as sequenced in a study of shared clonotypes between healthy human individuals. Libraries were prepared by immunoSEQ multiplex PCR; TCRdb keeps only in-frame clonotypes and omits some of them. This sample yields about 320,000 clones, of which 80% to 90% are seen a single time; 15% to 20% belongs to the top ten. What was sequenced was memory CD8+ T cells sorted from blood. Subset given: CD45RO+ cells pooled with CCR7-negative TemRA cells. The source of these receptors is a man between 18 and 35 years old in good health.

The genes are TRBV6-6 and TRBJ2-7; 9 bases map to TRBD1. Trimming at V came to 2 bases and at J to 5 bases, leaving 7 bases not matched to a gene. There are 15 residues in the CDR3. CDR1 and CDR2 from the germline V gene are MNHNY and SVGAGI (reference sequence). CDR3 loop: CASSYTRDRAHEQYF. The CDR3 nucleotides are TGTGCCAGCAGTTACACCCGGGACAGGGCCCACGAGCAGTACTTC.

In this sample, this clone turned up many times. The chain joins TRBV5-6 to TRBJ1-1; 7 nucleotides match TRBD1. With V trimmed by 5 bases and J by 3 bases, 4 bases remained unmatched. There are 13 residues in the CDR3. The germline gives CDR1 SGHDT, CDR2 YYEEEE. The CDR3 bases are TGTGCCAGCAGTCATGACAGGGACACTGAAGCTTTCTTT. Its translation: CASSHDRDTEAFF.

This chain links TRBV28 with TRBJ1-2, with a tentative D call TRBD1 (5 bases). V lost 5 bases, J lost 5 bases, and 12 bases lay in between. This CDR3 has 13 residues. Germline CDR1 MDHEN, CDR2 SYDVKM. This CDR3 reads CASSTGLTYGYTF. In DNA, the CDR3 is TGTGCCAGCAGTACAGGTTTGACGTATGGCTACACCTTC.

The rearrangement uses TRBV6-5 and TRBJ2-5, with D unclear. The V and J ends lost 5 bases and 5 bases respectively, with 18 bases between them. Germline V gene lookup returns CDR1 MNHEY and CDR2 SVGAGI. The CDR3 has 15 amino acids. CDR3 DNA: TGTGCCAGCAGTAACGACTGGACGGAGCCGGAGACCCAGTACTTC. This sequence encodes CASSNDWTEPETQYF.

The genes are TRBV30 and TRBJ1-1; possibly TRBD1 for D (5 bases). V lost 1 base to trimming and J lost 3 bases, with 15 bases between them. The CDR3 sequence is 15 residues long. From germline, CDR1 is GTSNPN and CDR2 SVGIG (reference sequence). As DNA, the CDR3 is TGTGCCTGGAGTGAATGGCAGGGTATTCACACTGAAGCTTTCTTT. It encodes CAWSEWQGIHTEAFF.

The chain employs TRBV4-2 and TRBJ2-7; no clear D gene. The CDR3 totals 13 residues. The ends were cut back, 3 bases at V and 3 bases at J, with 9 bases in the middle. The germline gives CDR1 LGHNA, CDR2 YNFKEQ. This CDR3 is CASSHSYSYEQYF. CDR3 nucleotides: TGTGCCAGCAGCCATTCCTACAGCTACGAGCAGTACTTC.

The chain carries TRBV6-6 and TRBJ1-5, with D unresolved. This CDR3 is 14 amino acids long. Germline V CDR1 and CDR2: MNHNY, SVGAGI (reference sequence). V shed 4 bases and J shed 4 bases, with 11 bases lying between them. CDR3: CASSLFLLNQPQHF. The CDR3 DNA reads as TGTGCCAGCAGTTTATTCCTGCTGAATCAGCCCCAGCATTTT.

The gene calls are TRBV6-5 and TRBJ1-1; no reliable D call. CDR3 size: 15 residues. V was clipped by 0 bases and J by 3 bases, with 11 bases between them. Per the germline V gene, CDR1 is MNHEY and CDR2 is SVGAGI. CDR3 in DNA: TGTGCCAGCAGTTACTCGTACGGGTCAGACACTGAAGCTTTCTTT. It is translated as CASSYSYGSDTEAFF.

This chain connects TRBV28 to TRBJ2-7, with D perhaps matching TRBD1 or TRBD2 (5 bases each). Germline values: CDR1 MDHEN, CDR2 SYDVKM. Trimming shortened V by 2 bases and J by 2 bases, and 16 bases separated the two germline ends. This CDR3 spans 16 amino acids. CDR3 nucleotides: TGTGCCAGCAGTTTAAGGCCCAGAGGGGTTACCTACGAGCAGTACTTC. This gives the protein CASSLRPRGVTYEQYF.

V gene TRBV7-9 combines with J gene TRBJ2-1; D is undetermined. With 7 bases removed from V and 4 bases from J, the gap between germline ends came to 14 bases. This CDR3 is 14 amino acids long. Per the germline V gene, CDR1 is SEHNR and CDR2 is FQNEAQ (reference sequence). CDR3 coding DNA: TGTGCCAGCAACAAAGGGCTCCAGTACAATGAGCAGTTCTTC. It codes for CASNKGLQYNEQFF.